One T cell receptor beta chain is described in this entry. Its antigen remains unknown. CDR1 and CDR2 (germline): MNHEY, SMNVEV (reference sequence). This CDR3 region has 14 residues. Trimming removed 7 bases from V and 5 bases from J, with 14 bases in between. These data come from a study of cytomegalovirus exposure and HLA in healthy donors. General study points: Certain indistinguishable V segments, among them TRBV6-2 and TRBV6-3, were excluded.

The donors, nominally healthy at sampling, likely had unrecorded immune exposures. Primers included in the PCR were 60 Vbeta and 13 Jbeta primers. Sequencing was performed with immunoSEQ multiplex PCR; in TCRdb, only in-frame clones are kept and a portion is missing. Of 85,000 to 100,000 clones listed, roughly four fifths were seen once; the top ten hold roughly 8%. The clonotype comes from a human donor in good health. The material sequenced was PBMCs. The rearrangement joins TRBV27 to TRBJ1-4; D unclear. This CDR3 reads CASITPRENEKLFF. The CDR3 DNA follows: TGTGCCAGCATCACACCACGGGAAAATGAAAAACTGTTTTTT. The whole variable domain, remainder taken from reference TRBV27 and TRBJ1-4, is EAQVTQNPRYLITVTGKKLTVTCSQNMNHEYMSWYRQDPGLGLRQIYYSMNVEVTDKGDVPEGYKVSRKEKRNFPLILESPSPNQTSLYFCASITPRENEKLFFGSGTQLSVL.